These T cell receptor beta chains were read from a single sample in a study of blood T cells in healthy people across ages. TCRdb redid the calling of the 5' RACE reads with MiXCR, one entry per CDR3 protein. The data hold about 1.8 million distinct CDR3 sequences, with roughly 49% observed a single time. Sequenced input: blood. The receptor source for this set is a woman aged 40 to 50 in good health. Each CDR3 is given with its conserved first and last residue. D genes are given only for firm matches. Size is omitted from some rows. Given values are once, few, many or a class for expanded clones.

TRBV7-3	-	15	TRBJ2-5	TRBD2	CASSPSGGQKETQYF	TGTGCCAGCAGCCCCAGCGGGGGTCAGAAAGAGACCCAGTACTTC
TRBV12-3/TRBV12-4	-	16	TRBJ2-7	TRBD2	CASRSSGGAGVREQYF	TGTGCCAGCAGATCTAGCGGGGGGGCCGGGGTACGCGAGCAGTACTTC
TRBV5-4	-	14	TRBJ1-1	-	CASSLGVLSTEAFF	TGTGCCAGCAGCTTGGGCGTCCTGAGCACTGAAGCTTTCTTT
TRBV10-3	-	13	TRBJ2-3	-	CAISEPSTDTQYF	TGTGCCATCAGTGAACCCAGCACAGATACGCAGTATTTT
TRBV12-5	-	14	TRBJ2-5	-	CAGGLSSQWETQYF	TGTGCTGGTGGTTTGTCGTCTCAGTGGGAGACCCAGTACTTC
TRBV7-9	-	15	TRBJ1-6	-	CASSLEARAGSPLHF	TGTGCCAGCAGCTTAGAGGCAAGGGCCGGTTCACCCCTCCACTTT
TRBV11-2	-	15	TRBJ2-7	-	CASSLAQRSPYEQYF	TGTGCCAGCAGCTTAGCCCAGAGGAGCCCCTACGAGCAGTACTTC
TRBV5-1	few	16	TRBJ1-2	TRBD1	CASSLSGTGVNYGYTF	TGCGCCAGCAGCTTGTCCGGGACAGGGGTTAACTATGGCTACACCTTC
TRBV20-1	-	13	TRBJ2-7	TRBD1	CSARGQGGNVQYF	TGCAGTGCTAGAGGACAGGGGGGAAACGTTCAGTACTTC
TRBV7-7	-	14	TRBJ2-7	-	CASSIKLVGGEQYF	TGTGCTAGCAGCATCAAGCTTGTGGGGGGCGAGCAGTACTTC
TRBV20-1	-	14	TRBJ2-7	TRBD1	CSARRGQGAHEQYF	TGCAGTGCTAGGAGAGGACAGGGGGCTCACGAGCAGTACTTC
TRBV27	-	17	TRBJ2-7	TRBD2	CASTFASGGSSYNEQYF	TGTGCCAGCACGTTTGCTAGCGGGGGAAGCTCCTACAATGAGCAGTACTTC
TRBV19	few	13	TRBJ2-5	-	CASRPQGQETQYF	TGTGCCAGTAGACCGCAGGGGCAAGAGACCCAGTACTTC
TRBV9	-	13	TRBJ1-6	-	CASSATGISPLHF	TGTGCCAGCAGCGCCACAGGGATCTCACCCCTCCACTTT
TRBV4-1	-	16	TRBJ2-1	-	CASSPQGISGIGEQFF	TGCGCCAGCAGCCCTCAGGGGATATCGGGAATAGGTGAGCAGTTCTTC
TRBV28	-	14	TRBJ1-2	TRBD1	CASSFKGAPDGYTF	TGTGCCAGCAGTTTTAAGGGGGCGCCCGATGGCTACACCTTC
TRBV27	once	16	TRBJ1-2	TRBD1	CASSTGTGGWGYGYIF	TGTGCCAGCTCGACCGGGACAGGGGGGTGGGGCTATGGCTACATCTTC
TRBV6-2/TRBV6-3	few	16	TRBJ2-1	TRBD2	CASLRIGLADHNEQFF	TGTGCCAGCCTGAGGATCGGACTAGCGGACCACAATGAGCAGTTCTTC
TRBV7-9	-	14	TRBJ2-3	-	CASSPAGRTHRQYF	TGTGCCAGCAGCCCCGCGGGGCGCACTCATAGGCAGTATTTT
TRBV20-1	few	15	TRBJ2-7	-	CSARAPGVGSYEQYF	TGCAGTGCTAGAGCCCCGGGAGTGGGATCCTACGAGCAGTACTTC
TRBV7-6	-	13	TRBJ2-7	-	CASSSGGAHEQYF	TGTGCCAGCAGCTCTGGGGGGGCCCACGAGCAGTACTTC
TRBV7-2	-	16	TRBJ2-7	TRBD2	CASSLGLAGDSYEQYF	TGTGCCAGCAGCTTAGGGCTAGCGGGGGACTCCTACGAGCAGTACTTC
TRBV25-1	-	15	TRBJ2-1	-	CASSRGTPTYNEQFF	TGTGCCAGCAGTAGAGGGACTCCCACCTACAATGAGCAGTTCTTC
TRBV24-1	few	15	TRBJ2-1	-	CATSDLRDTYNEQFF	TGTGCCACCAGTGATTTGAGAGACACCTACAATGAGCAGTTCTTC
TRBV3-1	few	13	TRBJ2-1	TRBD1	CASSPSFGTGKFF	TGTGCCAGCAGCCCCAGTTTCGGGACAGGGAAGTTCTTC
TRBV28	-	14	TRBJ2-1	-	CASSPLGRDNEQFF	TGCGCCAGCAGTCCACTCGGACGAGACAATGAGCAGTTCTTC
TRBV12-3/TRBV12-4	few	13	TRBJ1-2	-	CASSLEYNYGYTF	TGTGCCAGCAGTTTAGAGTATAACTATGGCTACACCTTC
TRBV25-1	few	13	TRBJ1-2	-	CASRKRGRYGYTF	TGTGCCAGCAGGAAGAGAGGGCGGTATGGCTACACCTTC
TRBV7-2	once	14	TRBJ1-6	-	CANSLGPGNSPLHF	TGTGCCAACAGCTTAGGGCCGGGGAATTCACCCCTCCACTTT
TRBV7-8	few	17	TRBJ2-5	TRBD2	CASSLELSGGYQETQYF	TGTGCCAGCAGCTTAGAGTTGAGCGGGGGGTACCAAGAGACCCAGTACTTC
TRBV29-1	many	11	TRBJ2-1	-	CSVVGYNEQFF	TGCAGCGTTGTGGGGTACAATGAGCAGTTCTTC
TRBV12-3/TRBV12-4	-	15	TRBJ2-7	-	CASSPVRASSREQYF	TGTGCCAGCAGTCCAGTTCGGGCCAGCTCGCGCGAGCAGTACTTC
TRBV20-1	many	13	TRBJ2-1	-	CSARPSQKNEQFF	TGCAGTGCTAGACCCTCCCAGAAGAATGAGCAGTTCTTC
TRBV4-2	-	16	TRBJ2-3	-	CASSQFTSGDTDTQYF	TGTGCCAGCAGCCAATTTACTAGTGGGGACACAGATACGCAGTATTTT
TRBV20-1	few	15	TRBJ2-1	TRBD1	CSAPNRQGADNEQFF	TGCAGTGCTCCCAACAGACAGGGGGCAGATAATGAGCAGTTCTTC
TRBV11-2	-	18	TRBJ2-3	-	CASSFSVMAGVLRDTQYF	TGTGCCAGCAGCTTTTCCGTCATGGCCGGGGTTCTTAGGGATACGCAGTATTTT
TRBV29-1	few	12	TRBJ1-2	-	CSAKRGNYGYTF	TGCAGCGCCAAACGGGGAAACTATGGCTACACCTTC
TRBV13	-	16	TRBJ2-5	TRBD1	CASSSTGQGPEETQYF	TGTGCCAGCAGCTCTACGGGACAGGGACCCGAAGAGACCCAGTACTTC
TRBV20-1	-	15	TRBJ2-5	-	CSARGVAESQETQYF	TGCAGTGCTAGAGGAGTAGCGGAGAGCCAAGAGACCCAGTACTTC
TRBV7-8	once	18	TRBJ2-7	TRBD1	CASSLAQTDRALSYEQYF	TGTGCCAGCAGCTTAGCGCAGACAGACAGGGCTCTTAGCTACGAGCAGTACTTC
TRBV7-2	-	15	TRBJ1-1	-	CASSPYGQMNTEAFF	TGTGCCAGCAGCCCTTATGGACAGATGAACACTGAAGCTTTCTTT
TRBV12-3/TRBV12-4	few	12	TRBJ2-7	-	CASGLITYEQYF	TGTGCCAGCGGGCTAATAACCTACGAGCAGTACTTC
TRBV5-1	-	16	TRBJ2-4	TRBD1	CASSLRGQARLDIQYF	TGCGCCAGCAGCTTGAGGGGACAGGCCCGTTTGGACATTCAGTACTTC
TRBV6-1	-	14	TRBJ2-7	-	CASSYGTPTYEQYF	TGTGCCAGCAGCTACGGGACGCCTACCTACGAGCAGTACTTC
TRBV20-1	-	13	TRBJ2-7	-	CSARATGSGEQYF	TGCAGTGCTAGAGCTACAGGGTCGGGCGAGCAGTACTTC
TRBV6-2/TRBV6-3	-	18	TRBJ2-4	-	CASIPAAGSALAKNIRYF	TGTGCCAGCATTCCCGCGGCCGGGTCAGCACTAGCCAAAAACATTCGGTACTTC
TRBV29-1	-	13	TRBJ1-1	-	CSVARGMNTEAFF	TGCAGCGTTGCTAGGGGGATGAACACTGAAGCTTTCTTT
TRBV27	few	17	TRBJ1-2	TRBD1	CASSLSYLGDRFYGYTF	TGTGCCAGCAGTTTATCGTATTTGGGGGACAGATTCTATGGCTACACCTTC
TRBV24-1	few	15	TRBJ2-5	TRBD1	CATSENRQGRETQYF	TGTGCCACCAGTGAAAATCGACAGGGCAGAGAGACCCAGTACTTC
TRBV6-5	-	12	TRBJ2-7	-	CASRRGLGEQYF	TGTGCCAGCAGGAGAGGTCTCGGCGAGCAGTACTTC
TRBV24-1	few	15	TRBJ2-1	-	CATSPGGLIYNEQFF	TGTGCCACCAGTCCAGGCGGATTAATCTACAATGAGCAGTTCTTC
TRBV4-3	few	15	TRBJ2-3	-	CASSQDLRLTDTQYF	TGCGCCAGCAGCCAAGATTTAAGGCTCACAGATACGCAGTATTTT
TRBV15	-	17	TRBJ1-3	-	CATSRVPGRSSGNTIYF	TGTGCCACCAGCAGAGTGCCGGGCCGGAGCTCTGGAAACACCATATATTTT
TRBV20-1	few	11	TRBJ2-1	-	CSANQYNEQFF	TGCAGTGCAAACCAATACAATGAGCAGTTCTTC
TRBV2	-	15	TRBJ1-2	TRBD1	CASTTQRGQLSGCTF	TGTGCCAGCACCACCCAGCGGGGACAGTTATCTGGCTGCACCTTC
TRBV11-1	few	13	TRBJ2-5	-	CASSPYTGETQYF	TGTGCCAGCAGCCCTTACACGGGAGAGACCCAGTACTTC
TRBV28	once	15	TRBJ2-3	-	CASSFTLTSTDTQYF	TGTGCCAGCAGTTTTACCCTCACGAGCACAGATACGCAGTATTTT
TRBV6-5	once	16	TRBJ1-2	-	CASSYSGSQRRDDYTF	TGTGCCAGCAGTTATTCAGGGTCCCAACGGAGGGATGACTACACCTTC
TRBV4-2	few	19	TRBJ2-1	TRBD2	CASSRTGLAGGSSYNEQFF	TGTGCCAGCAGCCGAACGGGACTAGCGGGGGGCAGCTCCTACAATGAGCAGTTCTTC
TRBV7-3	-	13	TRBJ2-5	TRBD2	CASATSSRETQYF	TGTGCCAGTGCGACTAGCAGTAGGGAGACCCAGTACTTC